The clone carrying this T cell receptor beta chain was recorded many times. Documented time point: patch test 1, 2 weeks after DPC sensitization. The treatment was: therapeutic diphenylcyclopropenone sensitization with weekly scalp DPC. TCRdb reprocessed the RACE reads via MiXCR and lists one record per CDR3 protein. In the table there are 380,000 or so distinct CDR3 sequences, 4.8% of which are singletons. The CDR3 sequence is 13 residues long. CDR1 and CDR2 from the germline V gene are MNHNS and SASEGT. J was trimmed by 4 bases and V by 6 bases; bases with no gene match: 5. The record originates from a study of human T cells and chemical hapten exposure.

Sample: whole blood, taken in connection with sensitization to the hapten diphenylcyclopropenone (DPC). The receptor's source is a woman between 50 and 59 years old with alopecia areata. Some clones in this sample may be carry-over from other donors' samples. The chain combines TRBV6-1 with TRBJ1-1; 7 bases agree with TRBD1. CDR3 nucleotide sequence: TGTGCCAGCAGATCGACAGGGATCACTGAAGCTTTCTTT. The encoded protein is CASRSTGITEAFF.